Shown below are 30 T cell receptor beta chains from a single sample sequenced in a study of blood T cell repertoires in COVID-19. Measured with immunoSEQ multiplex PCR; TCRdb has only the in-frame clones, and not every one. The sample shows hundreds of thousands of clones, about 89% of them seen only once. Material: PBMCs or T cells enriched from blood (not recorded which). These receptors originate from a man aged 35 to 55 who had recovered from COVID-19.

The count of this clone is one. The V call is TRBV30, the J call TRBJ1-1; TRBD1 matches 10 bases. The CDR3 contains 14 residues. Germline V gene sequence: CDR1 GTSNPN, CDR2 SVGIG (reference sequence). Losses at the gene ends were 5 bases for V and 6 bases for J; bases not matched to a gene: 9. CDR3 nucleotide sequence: TGTGCCTGGTTTCCGGGACAGGGGAATTCTGAAGCTTTCTTT. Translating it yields CAWFPGQGNSEAFF. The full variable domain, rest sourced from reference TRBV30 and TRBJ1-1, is SQTIHQWPATLVQPVGSPLSLECTVEGTSNPNLYWYRQAAGRGLQLLFYSVGIGQISSEVPQNLSASRPQDRQFILSSKKLLLSDSGFYLCAWFPGQGNSEAFFGQGTRLTVV.

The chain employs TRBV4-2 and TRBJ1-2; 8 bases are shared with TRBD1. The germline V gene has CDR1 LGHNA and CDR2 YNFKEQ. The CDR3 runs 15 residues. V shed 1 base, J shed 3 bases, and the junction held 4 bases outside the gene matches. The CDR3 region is CASSQVAGGDYGYTF. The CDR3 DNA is TGTGCCAGCAGCCAAGTGGCAGGGGGCGACTATGGCTACACCTTC.

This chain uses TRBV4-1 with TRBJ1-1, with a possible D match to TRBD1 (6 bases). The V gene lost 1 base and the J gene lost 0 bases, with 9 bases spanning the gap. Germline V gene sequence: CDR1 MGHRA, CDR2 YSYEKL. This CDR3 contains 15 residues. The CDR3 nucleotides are TGCGCCAGCAGCCAAGGTCAGGGGTTGAACACTGAAGCTTTCTTT. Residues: CASSQGQGLNTEAFF.

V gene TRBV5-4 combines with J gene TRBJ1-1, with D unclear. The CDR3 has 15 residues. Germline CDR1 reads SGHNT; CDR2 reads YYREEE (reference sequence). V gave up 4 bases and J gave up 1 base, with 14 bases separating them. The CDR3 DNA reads TGTGCCAGCAGCGCTATGGGAGGAGCGAACACTGAAGCTTTCTTT. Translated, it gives CASSAMGGANTEAFF.

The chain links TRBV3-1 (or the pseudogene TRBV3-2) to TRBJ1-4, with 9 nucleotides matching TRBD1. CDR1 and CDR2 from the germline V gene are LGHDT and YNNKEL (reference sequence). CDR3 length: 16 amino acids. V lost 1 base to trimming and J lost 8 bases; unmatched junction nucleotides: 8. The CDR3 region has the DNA TGTGCCAGCAGCCAAGTTCCGGGACAGGGTCACGAAAAACTGTTTTTT. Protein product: CASSQVPGQGHEKLFF.

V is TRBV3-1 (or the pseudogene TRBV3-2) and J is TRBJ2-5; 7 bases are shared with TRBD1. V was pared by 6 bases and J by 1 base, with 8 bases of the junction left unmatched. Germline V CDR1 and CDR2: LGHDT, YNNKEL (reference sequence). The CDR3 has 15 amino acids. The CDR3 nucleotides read TGTGCCAGCAGAAAATCGACAGGGTTCCAAGAGACCCAGTACTTC. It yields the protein CASRKSTGFQETQYF.

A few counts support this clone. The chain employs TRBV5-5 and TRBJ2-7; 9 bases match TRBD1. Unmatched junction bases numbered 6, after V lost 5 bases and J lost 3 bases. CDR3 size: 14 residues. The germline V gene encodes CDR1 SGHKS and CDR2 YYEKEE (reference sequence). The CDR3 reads CASRTDRGGYEQYF. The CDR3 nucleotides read TGTGCCAGCAGAACGGACAGGGGAGGCTACGAGCAGTACTTC.

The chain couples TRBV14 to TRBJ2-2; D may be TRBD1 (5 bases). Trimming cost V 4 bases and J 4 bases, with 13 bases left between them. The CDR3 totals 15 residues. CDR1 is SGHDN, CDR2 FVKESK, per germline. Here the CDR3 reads CASSRQGLSTGELFF. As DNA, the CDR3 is TGTGCCAGCAGCCGCCAGGGTTTGAGCACCGGGGAGCTGTTTTTT.

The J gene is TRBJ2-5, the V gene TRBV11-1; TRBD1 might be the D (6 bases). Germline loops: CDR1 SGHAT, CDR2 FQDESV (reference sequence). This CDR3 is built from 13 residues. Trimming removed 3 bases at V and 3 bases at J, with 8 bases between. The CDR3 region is CASSFRTEETQYF. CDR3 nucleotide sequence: TGTGCCAGCAGCTTCAGGACAGAAGAGACCCAGTACTTC.

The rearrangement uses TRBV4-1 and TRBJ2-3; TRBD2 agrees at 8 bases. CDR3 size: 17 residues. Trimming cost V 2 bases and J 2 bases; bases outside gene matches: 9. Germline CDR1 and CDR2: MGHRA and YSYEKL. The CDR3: CASSQKFSGEVTDTQYF. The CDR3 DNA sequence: TGCGCCAGCAGCCAAAAGTTTAGCGGGGAAGTCACAGATACGCAGTATTTT.

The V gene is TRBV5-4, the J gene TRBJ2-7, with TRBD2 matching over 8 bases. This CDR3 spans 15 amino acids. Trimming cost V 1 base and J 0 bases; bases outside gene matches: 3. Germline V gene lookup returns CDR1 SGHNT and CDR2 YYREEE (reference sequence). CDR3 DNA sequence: TGTGCCAGCAGCTTGAGCGGGGGATTCTCCTACGAGCAGTACTTC. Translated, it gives CASSLSGGFSYEQYF.

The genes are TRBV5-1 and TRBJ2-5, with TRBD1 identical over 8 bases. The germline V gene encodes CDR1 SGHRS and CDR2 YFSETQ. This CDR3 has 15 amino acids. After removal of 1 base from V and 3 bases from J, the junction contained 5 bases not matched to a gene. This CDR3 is CASSLSQGAKETQYF. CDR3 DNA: TGCGCCAGCAGCTTGTCCCAGGGGGCGAAAGAGACCCAGTACTTC.

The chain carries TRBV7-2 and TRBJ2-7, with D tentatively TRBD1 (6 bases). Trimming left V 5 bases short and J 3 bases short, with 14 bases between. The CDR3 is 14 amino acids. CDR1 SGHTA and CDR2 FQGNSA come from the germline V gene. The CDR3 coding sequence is TGTGCCAGCAGCCCCGGGACAAAGAACTACGAGCAGTACTTC. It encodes CASSPGTKNYEQYF.

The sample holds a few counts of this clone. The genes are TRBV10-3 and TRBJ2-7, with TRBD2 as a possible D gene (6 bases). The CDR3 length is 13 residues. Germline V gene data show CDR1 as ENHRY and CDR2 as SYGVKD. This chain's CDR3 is CATSSPRDSRQYF. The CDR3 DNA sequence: TGTGCAACATCTTCCCCCCGGGACTCTCGGCAGTACTTC.

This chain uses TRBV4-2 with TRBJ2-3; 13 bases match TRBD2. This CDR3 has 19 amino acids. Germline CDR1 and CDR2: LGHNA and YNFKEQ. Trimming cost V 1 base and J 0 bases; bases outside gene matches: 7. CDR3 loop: CASSQARTSGGTSTDTQYF. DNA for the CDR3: TGTGCCAGCAGCCAAGCCAGGACTAGCGGGGGAACTAGCACAGATACGCAGTATTTT.

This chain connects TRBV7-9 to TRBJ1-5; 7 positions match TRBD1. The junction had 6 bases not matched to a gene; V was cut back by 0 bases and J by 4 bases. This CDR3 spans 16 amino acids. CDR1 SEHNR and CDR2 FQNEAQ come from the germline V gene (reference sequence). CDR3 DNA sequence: TGTGCCAGCAGCTTAGCACTAGGGGGCATTAATCAGCCCCAGCATTTT. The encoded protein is CASSLALGGINQPQHF.

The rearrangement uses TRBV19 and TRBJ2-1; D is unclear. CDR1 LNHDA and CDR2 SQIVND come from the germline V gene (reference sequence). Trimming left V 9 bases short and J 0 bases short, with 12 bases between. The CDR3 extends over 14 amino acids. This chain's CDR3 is CASLDSSSYNEQFF. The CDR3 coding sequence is TGTGCCAGCCTCGACTCGAGCTCCTACAATGAGCAGTTCTTC.

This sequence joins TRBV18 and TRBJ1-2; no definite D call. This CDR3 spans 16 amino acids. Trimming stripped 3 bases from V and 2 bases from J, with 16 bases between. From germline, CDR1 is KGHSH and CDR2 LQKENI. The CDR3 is CASSPESGPANYGYTF. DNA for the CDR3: TGTGCCAGCTCACCTGAGAGCGGGCCTGCCAACTATGGCTACACCTTC.

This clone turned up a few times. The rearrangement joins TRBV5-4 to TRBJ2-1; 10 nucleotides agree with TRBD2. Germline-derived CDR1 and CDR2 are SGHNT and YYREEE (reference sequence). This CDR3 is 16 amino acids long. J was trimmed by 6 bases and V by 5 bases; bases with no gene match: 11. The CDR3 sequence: CASRPPGLARGNEQFF. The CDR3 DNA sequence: TGTGCCAGCAGACCGCCGGGACTAGCGCGGGGCAATGAGCAGTTCTTC.

The CDR3 protein is CASSATRGDTQYF. In DNA form, the CDR3 reads TGTGCCAGCAGCGCCACCCGGGGGGATACGCAGTATTTT. The V call is TRBV7-2, the J call TRBJ2-3; D possibly corresponds to TRBD2 (6 bases). Germline loops: CDR1 SGHTA, CDR2 FQGNSA. This CDR3 spans 13 amino acids. Trimming left V 5 bases short and J 6 bases short, with 12 bases between. Looking up the rest from reference TRBV7-2 and TRBJ2-3 gives the full variable domain: GAGVSQSPSNKVTEKGKDVELRCDPISGHTALYWYRQSLGQGLEFLIYFQGNSAPDKSGLPSDRFSAERTGGSVSTLTIQRTQQEDSAVYLCASSATRGDTQYFGPGTRLTVL.

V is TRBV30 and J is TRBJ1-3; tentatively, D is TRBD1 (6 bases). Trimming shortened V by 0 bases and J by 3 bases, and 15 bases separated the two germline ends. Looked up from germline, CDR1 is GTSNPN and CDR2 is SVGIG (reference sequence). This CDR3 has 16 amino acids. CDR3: CAWSVLWGGGGNTIYF. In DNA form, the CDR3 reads TGTGCCTGGAGTGTACTTTGGGGAGGGGGTGGAAACACCATATATTTT.

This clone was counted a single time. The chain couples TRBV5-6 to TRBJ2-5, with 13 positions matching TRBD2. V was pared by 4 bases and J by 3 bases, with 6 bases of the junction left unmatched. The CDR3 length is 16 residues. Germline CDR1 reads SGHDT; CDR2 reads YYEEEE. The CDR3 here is CASSTIGLAGEETQYF. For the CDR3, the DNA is TGTGCCAGCAGCACAATCGGACTAGCGGGGGAAGAGACCCAGTACTTC.

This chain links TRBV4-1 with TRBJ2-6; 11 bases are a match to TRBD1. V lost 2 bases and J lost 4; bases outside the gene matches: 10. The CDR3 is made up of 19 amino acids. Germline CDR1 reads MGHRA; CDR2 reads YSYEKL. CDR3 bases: TGCGCCAGCAGCCAACTCGGCGGACAGGGGGCGGGCGGGGCCAACGTCCTGACTTTC. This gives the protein CASSQLGGQGAGGANVLTF.

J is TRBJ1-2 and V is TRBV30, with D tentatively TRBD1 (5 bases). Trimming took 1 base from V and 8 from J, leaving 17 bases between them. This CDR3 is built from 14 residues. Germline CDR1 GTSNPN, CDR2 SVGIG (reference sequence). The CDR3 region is CAWSANGRRGGYTF. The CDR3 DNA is TGTGCCTGGAGTGCCAACGGGCGGAGGGGAGGCTACACCTTC.

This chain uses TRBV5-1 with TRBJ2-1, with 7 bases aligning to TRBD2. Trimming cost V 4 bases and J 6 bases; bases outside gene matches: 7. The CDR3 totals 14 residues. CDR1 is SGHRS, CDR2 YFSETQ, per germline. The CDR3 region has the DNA TGCGCCAGCAGCCTAGGGACTATCCTCAATGAGCAGTTCTTC. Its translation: CASSLGTILNEQFF.

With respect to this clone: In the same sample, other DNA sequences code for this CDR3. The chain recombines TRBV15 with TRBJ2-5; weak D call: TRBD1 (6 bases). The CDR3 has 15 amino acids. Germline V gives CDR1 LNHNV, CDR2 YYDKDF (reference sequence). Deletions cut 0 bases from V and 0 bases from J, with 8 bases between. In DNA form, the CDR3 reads TGTGCCACCAGCAGAGATCCAGGGGACCAAGAGACCCAGTACTTC. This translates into CATSRDPGDQETQYF.

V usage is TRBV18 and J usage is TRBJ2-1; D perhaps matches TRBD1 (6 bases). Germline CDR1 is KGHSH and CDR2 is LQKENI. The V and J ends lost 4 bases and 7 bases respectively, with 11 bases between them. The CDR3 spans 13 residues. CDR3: CASSLMGQNEQFF. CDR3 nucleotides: TGTGCCAGCTCACTCATGGGACAAAATGAGCAGTTCTTC.

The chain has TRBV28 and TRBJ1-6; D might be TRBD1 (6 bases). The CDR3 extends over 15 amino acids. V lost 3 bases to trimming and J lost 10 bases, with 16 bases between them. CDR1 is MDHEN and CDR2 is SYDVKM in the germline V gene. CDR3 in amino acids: CASSLTSGARSPLHF. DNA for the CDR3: TGTGCCAGCAGTTTGACGTCAGGGGCCAGGTCACCCCTCCACTTT.

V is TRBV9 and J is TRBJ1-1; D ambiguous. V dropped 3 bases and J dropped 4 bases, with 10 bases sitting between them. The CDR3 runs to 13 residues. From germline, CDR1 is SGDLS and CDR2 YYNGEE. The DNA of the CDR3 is TGTGCCAGCAGCGCTCCCACTGGCACTGAAGCTTTCTTT. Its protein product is CASSAPTGTEAFF.

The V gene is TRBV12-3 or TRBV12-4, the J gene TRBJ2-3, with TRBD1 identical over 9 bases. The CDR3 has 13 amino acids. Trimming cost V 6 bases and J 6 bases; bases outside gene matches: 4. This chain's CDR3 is CASSLGQGDTQYF. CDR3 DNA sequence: TGTGCCAGCAGCTTGGGACAGGGCGATACGCAGTATTTT.